The source of this T cell receptor beta chain is a study of PD-L1 blockade in urothelial cancer. About the research overall: Males with bladder-origin urothelial cancer constituted about 85% of the roughly 29 patients. Blood yielded a median of roughly 140,000 T cells per sample.

The V gene lost 5 bases and the J gene lost 4 bases, with 17 bases spanning the gap. Germline CDR1 reads GTSNPN; CDR2 reads SVGIG (reference sequence). CDR3 size: 14 residues. Described time point: pretreatment peripheral blood. All patients carried locally advanced or metastatic urothelial carcinoma. PCRs each included synthetic TCR analog templates spiked in. The protocol was immunoSEQ multiplex PCR, while the TCRdb copy is restricted to in-frame clones and leaves out a portion. Among approximately 90,000 clones listed, nearly 90% were seen once. Only a few counts were recorded for this clone. The J gene is TRBJ1-1, the V gene TRBV30; TRBD1 is a possible D gene (5 bases). This TCR derives from a man in his fifties or sixties with urothelial cancer. Sequenced here: PBMCs, sampled around atezolizumab (anti-PD-L1) treatment. The CDR3 region is CAWGTGFGGTEAFF. The CDR3 DNA is TGTGCCTGGGGAACGGGGTTCGGGGGCACTGAAGCTTTCTTT.